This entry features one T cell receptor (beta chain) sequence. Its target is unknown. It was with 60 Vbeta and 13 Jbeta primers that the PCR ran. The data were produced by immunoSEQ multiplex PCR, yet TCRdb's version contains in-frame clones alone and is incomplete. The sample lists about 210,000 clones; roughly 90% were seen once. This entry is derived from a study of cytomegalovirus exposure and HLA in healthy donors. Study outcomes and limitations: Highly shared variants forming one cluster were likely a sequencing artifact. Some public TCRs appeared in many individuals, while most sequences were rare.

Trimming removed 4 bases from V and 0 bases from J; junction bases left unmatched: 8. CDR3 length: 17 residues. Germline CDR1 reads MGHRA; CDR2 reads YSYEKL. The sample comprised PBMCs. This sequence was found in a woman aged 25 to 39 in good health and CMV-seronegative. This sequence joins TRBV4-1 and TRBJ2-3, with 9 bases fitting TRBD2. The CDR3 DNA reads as TGCGCCAGCAGCCCGGGACTAGCAGTCTCTAGCACAGATACGCAGTATTTT. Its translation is CASSPGLAVSSTDTQYF.